The TCR beta chain under discussion was sequenced for a study of blood T cell repertoires in COVID-19. At the level of the study: Sources were T cells, B-cell-depleted T cells, or PBMCs; the material itself was cDNA or gDNA.

J lost 2 bases, V lost 5 bases, and 6 bases had no gene match. Germline CDR1 is SEHNR and CDR2 is FQNEAQ (reference sequence). The CDR3 runs 15 residues. In the original analysis: Amplified reference gene primers provided the basis for estimating nucleated cell counts. Only in-frame clones appear in the TCRdb table, and some are missing; sequencing was by immunoSEQ multiplex PCR. V and J calls and clone size come straight from that table; D and trimming were deduced from the DNA. The table has 130,000 or so clones, approximately 86% seen once. This clonotype originated in a woman aged 55-70 years with acute or convalescent COVID-19. The source material was peripheral blood. V and J are TRBV7-9 and TRBJ2-5; 9 positions agree with TRBD1. Here the CDR3 reads CASSPQGAGQETQYF. CDR3 nucleotide sequence: TGTGCCAGCAGCCCACAGGGGGCTGGGCAAGAGACCCAGTACTTC.